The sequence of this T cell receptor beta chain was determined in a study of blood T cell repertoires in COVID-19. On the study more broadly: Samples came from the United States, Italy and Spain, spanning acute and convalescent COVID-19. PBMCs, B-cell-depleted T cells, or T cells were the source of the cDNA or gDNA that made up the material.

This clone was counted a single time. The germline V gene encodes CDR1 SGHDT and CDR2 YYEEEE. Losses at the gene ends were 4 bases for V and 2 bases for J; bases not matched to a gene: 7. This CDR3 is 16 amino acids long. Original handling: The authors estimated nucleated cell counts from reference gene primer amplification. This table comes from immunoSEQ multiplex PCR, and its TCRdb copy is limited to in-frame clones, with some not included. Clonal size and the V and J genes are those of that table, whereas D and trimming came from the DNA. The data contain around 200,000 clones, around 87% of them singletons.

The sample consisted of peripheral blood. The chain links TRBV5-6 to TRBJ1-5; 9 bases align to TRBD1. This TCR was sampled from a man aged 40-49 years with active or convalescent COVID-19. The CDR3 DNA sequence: TGTGCCAGCAGCCTAGGGACAGGGAAACGCAATCAGCCCCAGCATTTT. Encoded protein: CASSLGTGKRNQPQHF.